The sequence of this TCR beta chain was determined in a study of beta chain features in type 1 diabetes. Broader study findings: Diminished insertions and augmented deletions at VDJ junctions characterized type 1 diabetes patients.

In its sample, this clone was seen a few times. The antigen is unknown. The same CDR3 is also encoded by other DNA sequences in this sample. TCRB transcripts that were expressed got sequenced, as all of the isolated RNA had been reverse transcribed. Repertoires were generated with immunoSEQ multiplex PCR, while TCRdb's copy carries only in-frame clones and drops some. The table shows 140,000 or so clones, with about 9.2% occurring only once. The source of this sequence is a man between 18 and 35 years old in good health. Sequencing was carried out using central memory CD4+ T cells from blood.

The DNA for the CDR3 is TGTGCCAGCAGCTTAGGGGGCAGGGGTGAAAAACTGTTTTTT. It is translated as CASSLGGRGEKLFF. The chain is built from TRBV7-2 and TRBJ1-4, with TRBD1 as a possible D gene (6 bases). V lost 1 base to trimming and J lost 7 bases, with 10 bases between them. The CDR3 is made up of 14 amino acids. Germline CDR1 and CDR2: SGHTA and FQGNSA.